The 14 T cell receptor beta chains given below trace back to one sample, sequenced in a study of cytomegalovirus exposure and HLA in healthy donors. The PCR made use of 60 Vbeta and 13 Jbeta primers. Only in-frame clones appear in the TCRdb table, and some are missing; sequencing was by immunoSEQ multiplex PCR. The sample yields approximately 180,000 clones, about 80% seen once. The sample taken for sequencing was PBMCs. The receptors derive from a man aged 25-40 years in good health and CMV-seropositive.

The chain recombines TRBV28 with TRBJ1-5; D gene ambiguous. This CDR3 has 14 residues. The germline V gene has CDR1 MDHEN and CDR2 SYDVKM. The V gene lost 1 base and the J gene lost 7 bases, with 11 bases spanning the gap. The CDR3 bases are TGTGCCAGCAGTTTATTGCGGCCGGGGCAGCCCCAGCATTTT. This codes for CASSLLRPGQPQHF.

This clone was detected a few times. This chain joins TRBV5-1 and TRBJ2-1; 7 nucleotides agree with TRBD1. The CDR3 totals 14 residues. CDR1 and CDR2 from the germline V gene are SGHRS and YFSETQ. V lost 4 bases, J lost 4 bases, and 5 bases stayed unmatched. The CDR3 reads CASSTRGQYNEQFF. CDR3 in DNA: TGCGCCAGCAGCACCAGGGGACAGTACAATGAGCAGTTCTTC.

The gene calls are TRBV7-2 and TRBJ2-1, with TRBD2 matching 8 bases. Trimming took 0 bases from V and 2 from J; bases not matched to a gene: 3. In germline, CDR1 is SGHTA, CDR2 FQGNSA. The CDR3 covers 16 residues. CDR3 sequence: CASSLAFSGTYNEQFF. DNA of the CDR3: TGTGCCAGCAGCTTAGCGTTTAGCGGGACCTACAATGAGCAGTTCTTC. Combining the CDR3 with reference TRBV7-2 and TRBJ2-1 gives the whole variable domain GAGVSQSPSNKVTEKGKDVELRCDPISGHTALYWYRQSLGQGLEFLIYFQGNSAPDKSGLPSDRFSAERTGGSVSTLTIQRTQQEDSAVYLCASSLAFSGTYNEQFFGPGTRLTVL.

CDR3 region: CASTQDRGHEQFF. CDR3 in DNA: TGTGCCAGCACCCAGGACAGGGGGCATGAGCAGTTCTTC. This chain joins TRBV6-1 and TRBJ2-1; 11 bases map to TRBD1. The germline V gene encodes CDR1 MNHNS and CDR2 SASEGT. V lost 7 bases and J lost 8; bases outside the gene matches: 4. The CDR3 loop spans 13 amino acids.

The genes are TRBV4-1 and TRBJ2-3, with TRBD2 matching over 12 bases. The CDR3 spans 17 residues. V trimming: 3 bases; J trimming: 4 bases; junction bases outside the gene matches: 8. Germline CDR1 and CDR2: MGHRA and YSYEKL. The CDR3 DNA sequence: TGCGCCAGCAGCCACCTACCTAGCGGGGGGGCGGCAGATACGCAGTATTTT. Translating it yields CASSHLPSGGAADTQYF.

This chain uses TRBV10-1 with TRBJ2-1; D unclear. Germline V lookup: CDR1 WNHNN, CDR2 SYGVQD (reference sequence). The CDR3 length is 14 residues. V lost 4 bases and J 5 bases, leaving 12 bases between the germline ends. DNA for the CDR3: TGCGCCAGCAGTGTTGGCCCCCTCGACAATGAGCAGTTCTTC. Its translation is CASSVGPLDNEQFF.

For the CDR3, the DNA is TGCGCCAGCAGTGACGGGAGGAGGGACTATGGCTACACCTTC. Protein: CASSDGRRDYGYTF. The chain is built from TRBV10-2 and TRBJ1-2; D not certain. Germline assignment: CDR1 WSHSY and CDR2 SAAADI. The CDR3 contains 14 residues. V was clipped by 3 bases and J by 3 bases, with 11 bases between them.

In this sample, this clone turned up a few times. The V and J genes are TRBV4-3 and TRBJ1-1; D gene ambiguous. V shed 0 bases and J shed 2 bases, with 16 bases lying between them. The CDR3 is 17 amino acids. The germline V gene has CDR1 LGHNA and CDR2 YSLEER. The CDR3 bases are TGCGCCAGCAGCCAAGATCGGGTTTTAGGAATCAACACTGAAGCTTTCTTT. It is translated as CASSQDRVLGINTEAFF.

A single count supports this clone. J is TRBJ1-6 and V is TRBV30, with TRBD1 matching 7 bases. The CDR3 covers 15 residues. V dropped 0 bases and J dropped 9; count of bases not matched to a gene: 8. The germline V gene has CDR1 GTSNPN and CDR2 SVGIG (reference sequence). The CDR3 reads CAWSVPRQGISPLHF. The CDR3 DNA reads TGTGCCTGGAGTGTACCTAGACAGGGAATTTCACCCCTCCACTTT.

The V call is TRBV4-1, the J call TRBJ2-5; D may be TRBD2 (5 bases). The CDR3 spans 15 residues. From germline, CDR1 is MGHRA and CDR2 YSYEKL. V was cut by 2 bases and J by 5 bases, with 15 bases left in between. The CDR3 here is CASSQHTVRGETQYF. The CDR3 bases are TGCGCCAGCAGCCAACACACGGTCCGAGGGGAGACCCAGTACTTC.

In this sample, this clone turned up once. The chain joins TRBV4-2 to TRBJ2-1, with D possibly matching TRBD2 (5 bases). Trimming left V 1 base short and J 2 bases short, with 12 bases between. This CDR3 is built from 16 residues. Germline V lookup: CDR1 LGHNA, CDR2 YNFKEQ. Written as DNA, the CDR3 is TGTGCCAGCAGCCAAGTTGTCACGGGAACCTACAATGAGCAGTTCTTC. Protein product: CASSQVVTGTYNEQFF.

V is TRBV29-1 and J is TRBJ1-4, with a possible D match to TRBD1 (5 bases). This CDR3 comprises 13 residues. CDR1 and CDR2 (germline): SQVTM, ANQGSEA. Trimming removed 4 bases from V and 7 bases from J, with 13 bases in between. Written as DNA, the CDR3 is TGCAGCGTTGTTGGGGCGGGGACTGAAAAACTGTTTTTT. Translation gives CSVVGAGTEKLFF.

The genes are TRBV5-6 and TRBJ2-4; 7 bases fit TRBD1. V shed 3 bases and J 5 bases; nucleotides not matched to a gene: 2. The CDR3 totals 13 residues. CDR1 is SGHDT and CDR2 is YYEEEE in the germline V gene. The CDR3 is CASSSGQENIQYF. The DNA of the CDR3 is TGTGCCAGCAGCTCCGGACAGGAAAACATTCAGTACTTC.

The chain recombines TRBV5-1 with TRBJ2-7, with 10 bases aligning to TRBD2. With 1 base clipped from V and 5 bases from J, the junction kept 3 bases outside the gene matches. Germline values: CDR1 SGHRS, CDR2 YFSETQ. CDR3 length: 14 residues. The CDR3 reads CASSLSGRAHEQYF. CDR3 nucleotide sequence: TGCGCCAGCAGCTTGAGCGGGAGGGCCCACGAGCAGTACTTC.